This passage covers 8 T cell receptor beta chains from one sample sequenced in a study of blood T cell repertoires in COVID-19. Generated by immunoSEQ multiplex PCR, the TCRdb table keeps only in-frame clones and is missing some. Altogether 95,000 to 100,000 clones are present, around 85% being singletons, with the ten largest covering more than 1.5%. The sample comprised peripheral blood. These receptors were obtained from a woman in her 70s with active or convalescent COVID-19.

The CDR3 is CASSPGRRSNEKLFF. Written as DNA, the CDR3 is TGTGCCAGCTCACCGGGGAGGCGATCTAATGAAAAACTGTTTTTT. The V and J genes are TRBV18 and TRBJ1-4; D remains unclear. The CDR3 is 15 amino acids. The V and J ends lost 3 bases and 3 bases respectively, with 11 bases between them. Germline loops: CDR1 KGHSH, CDR2 LQKENI.

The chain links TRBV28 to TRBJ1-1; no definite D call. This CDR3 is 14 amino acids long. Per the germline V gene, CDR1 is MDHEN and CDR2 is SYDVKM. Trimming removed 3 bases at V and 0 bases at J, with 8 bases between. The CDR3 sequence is CASSLSSMNTEAFF. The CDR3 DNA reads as TGTGCCAGCAGTTTGTCAAGCATGAACACTGAAGCTTTCTTT.

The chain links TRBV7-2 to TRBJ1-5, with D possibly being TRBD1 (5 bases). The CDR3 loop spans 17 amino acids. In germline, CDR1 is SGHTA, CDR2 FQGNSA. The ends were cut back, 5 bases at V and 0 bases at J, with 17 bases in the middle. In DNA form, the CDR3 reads TGTGCCAGCAGCGTACTCGGAACAGGCATTAGCAATCAGCCCCAGCATTTT. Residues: CASSVLGTGISNQPQHF.

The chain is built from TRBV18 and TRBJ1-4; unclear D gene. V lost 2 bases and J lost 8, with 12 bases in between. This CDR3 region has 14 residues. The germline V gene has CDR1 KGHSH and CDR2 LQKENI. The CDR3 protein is CASSPSSYREKLFF. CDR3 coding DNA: TGTGCCAGCTCACCATCCTCTTATCGGGAAAAACTGTTTTTT.

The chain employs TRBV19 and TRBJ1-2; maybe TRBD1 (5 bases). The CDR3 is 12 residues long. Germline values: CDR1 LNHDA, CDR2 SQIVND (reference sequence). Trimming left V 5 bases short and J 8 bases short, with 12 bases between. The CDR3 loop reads CASSPGLQGYTF. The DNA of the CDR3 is TGTGCCAGTAGTCCAGGGTTACAGGGCTACACCTTC.

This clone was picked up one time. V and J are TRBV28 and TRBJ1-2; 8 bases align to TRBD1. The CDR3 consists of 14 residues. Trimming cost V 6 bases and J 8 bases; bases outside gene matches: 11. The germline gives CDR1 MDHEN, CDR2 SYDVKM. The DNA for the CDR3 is TGTGCCAGCAGATTTCATCAGGGGGCCTACGGCTACACCTTC. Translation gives CASRFHQGAYGYTF.

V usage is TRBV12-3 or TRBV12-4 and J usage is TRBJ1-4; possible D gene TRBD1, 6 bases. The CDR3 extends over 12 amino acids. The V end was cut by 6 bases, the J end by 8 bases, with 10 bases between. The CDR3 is CASRGTWEKLFF. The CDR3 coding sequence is TGTGCCAGCAGGGGGACATGGGAAAAACTGTTTTTT.

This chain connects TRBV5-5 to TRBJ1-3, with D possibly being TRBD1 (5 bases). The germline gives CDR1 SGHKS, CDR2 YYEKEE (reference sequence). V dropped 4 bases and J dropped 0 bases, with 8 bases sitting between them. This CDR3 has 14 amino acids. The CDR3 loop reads CASSPTVSGNTIYF. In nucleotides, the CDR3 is TGTGCCAGCAGCCCGACAGTCTCTGGAAACACCATATATTTT. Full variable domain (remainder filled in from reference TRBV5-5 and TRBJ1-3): DAGVTQSPTHLIKTRGQQVTLRCSPISGHKSVSWYQQVLGQGPQFIFQYYEKEERGRGNFPDRFSARQFPNYSSELNVNALLLGDSALYLCASSPTVSGNTIYFGEGSWLTVV.